One and the same sample provided the 27 T cell receptor beta chains below, sequenced in a study of CD8 T cells in ankylosing spondylitis. TCRdb used MiXCR to reprocess the 5' RACE reads, holding one entry per CDR3 protein. The sample yields a few hundred thousand distinct CDR3 sequences, approximately 16% seen once. Study-level findings and limits: Ankylosing spondylitis blood appeared to be characterized by a TCR beta motif of roughly eight highly homologous variants.

Their target antigens are unknown. The sample was blood, either unsorted or a sorted T cell fraction (not recorded which). Receptors originate from a male donor with ankylosing spondylitis.

This rearrangement joins TRBV20-1 to TRBJ2-5, with D uncertain. Germline CDR1 and CDR2: DFQATT and SNEGSKA (reference sequence). The V and J ends lost 1 base and 2 bases respectively, with 14 bases between them. The CDR3 loop spans 15 amino acids. The CDR3 nucleotides are TGCAGTGCTAGAGCACGAGGTAGTTGGCAAGAGACCCAGTACTTC. Protein sequence: CSARARGSWQETQYF.

J is TRBJ1-1 and V is TRBV4-1; the match to TRBD1 covers 9 bases. The CDR3 sequence is 16 residues long. Germline CDR1 and CDR2: MGHRA and YSYEKL. Trimming at V came to 4 bases and at J to 1 base, leaving 7 bases not matched to a gene. The CDR3 loop reads CASSLVPGQGNTEAFF. The CDR3 DNA reads TGCGCCAGCAGCCTCGTGCCGGGACAGGGGAACACTGAAGCTTTCTTT.

CDR3 in DNA: TGTGCCAGCAGCTTCTCGAGGGGTACTAATGAAAAACTGTTTTTT. Protein sequence: CASSFSRGTNEKLFF. The chain joins TRBV11-2 to TRBJ1-4; weak D call: TRBD1 (5 bases). V dropped 3 bases and J dropped 2 bases, with 10 bases sitting between them. This CDR3 contains 15 residues. The germline gives CDR1 SGHAT, CDR2 FQNNGV. Full variable domain (missing parts from reference TRBV11-2 and TRBJ1-4): EAGVAQSPRYKIIEKRQSVAFWCNPISGHATLYWYQQILGQGPKLLIQFQNNGVVDDSQLPKDRFSAERLKGVDSTLKIQPAKLEDSAVYLCASSFSRGTNEKLFFGSGTQLSVL.

This clonotype turned up a few times. J is TRBJ1-2 and V is TRBV5-1, with TRBD1 matching 8 bases. This CDR3 comprises 14 residues. In germline, CDR1 is SGHRS, CDR2 YFSETQ. With V trimmed by 3 bases and J by 2 bases, 3 bases remained unmatched. The CDR3 sequence: CASSWTGSNYGYTF. As DNA, the CDR3 is TGCGCCAGCAGCTGGACAGGGTCCAACTATGGCTACACCTTC.

The genes are TRBV11-2 and TRBJ2-3; tentatively, D is TRBD1 or TRBD2 (5 bases each). This CDR3 is 16 amino acids long. The V gene's germline CDR1 is SGHAT and CDR2 FQNNGV. Trimming stripped 0 bases from V and 2 bases from J, with 12 bases between. The CDR3 loop reads CASSLDQTGPTDTQYF. The CDR3 nucleotides are TGTGCCAGCAGCTTAGATCAGACGGGGCCCACAGATACGCAGTATTTT.

This sequence joins TRBV29-1 and TRBJ2-7; 7 bases are a match to TRBD2. In germline, CDR1 is SQVTM, CDR2 ANQGSEA. The CDR3 is 13 amino acids. V was clipped by 0 bases and J by 6 bases; unmatched bases: 5. CDR3 protein: CSVEDQGGSEQYF. CDR3 DNA sequence: TGCAGCGTTGAAGATCAGGGAGGGAGCGAGCAGTACTTC.

This clonotype was counted many times. The J gene is TRBJ1-1, the V gene TRBV7-6, with TRBD1 as a possible D gene (6 bases). V was shortened by 5 bases and J by 0 bases, with 7 bases between the two germline ends. Germline values: CDR1 SGHVS, CDR2 FNYEAQ. This CDR3 spans 13 amino acids. The CDR3 DNA sequence: TGTGCCAGCAGCAGGACAGTGAACACTGAAGCTTTCTTT. Amino acids: CASSRTVNTEAFF.

In its sample, this clonotype was seen a few times. The chain recombines TRBV7-3 with TRBJ1-2, with 8 bases lining up with TRBD1. Germline V gene sequence: CDR1 SGHTA, CDR2 FQGTGA. The CDR3 totals 16 residues. Germline trimming cut 3 bases from V and 8 bases from J; bases unmatched to any gene: 14. The CDR3 loop reads CASSFKEDREIHGYTF. DNA for the CDR3: TGTGCCAGCAGCTTTAAGGAGGACAGGGAGATCCACGGCTACACCTTC.

This chain links TRBV18 with TRBJ2-7; tentative D call: TRBD1 (5 bases). Trimming stripped 0 bases from V and 4 bases from J, with 7 bases between. CDR3 length equals 13 residues. The germline gives CDR1 KGHSH, CDR2 LQKENI. Here the CDR3 reads CASSPPQGYEQYF. In DNA form, the CDR3 reads TGTGCCAGCTCACCACCGCAGGGTTACGAGCAGTACTTC.

This clonotype was counted between two and nine times. This rearrangement joins TRBV2 to TRBJ2-1; 11 nucleotides line up with TRBD2. The length of the CDR3 is 17 residues. Germline assignment: CDR1 SNHLY and CDR2 FYNNEI. The V gene end was trimmed by 5 bases and the J gene end by 4 bases; junction bases not matched to a gene: 10. This CDR3 is CASSTSRLAGSYNEQFF. CDR3 DNA: TGTGCCAGCAGTACCAGCCGACTAGCGGGGTCTTACAATGAGCAGTTCTTC.

The chain joins TRBV4-3 to TRBJ2-7; possibly TRBD1 for D (6 bases). The ends were cut back, 1 base at V and 3 bases at J, with 10 bases in the middle. Germline CDR1 is LGHNA and CDR2 is YSLEER. The CDR3 is 14 amino acids. The CDR3 loop reads CASSQVMDSYEQYF. The DNA for the CDR3 is TGCGCCAGCAGCCAAGTTATGGACAGCTACGAGCAGTACTTC.

This chain uses TRBV20-1 with TRBJ2-1, with 11 bases aligning to TRBD2. J lost 5 bases, V lost 4 bases, and 4 bases had no gene match. Germline V gene sequence: CDR1 DFQATT, CDR2 SNEGSKA (reference sequence). The CDR3 has 14 amino acids. The CDR3 loop reads CSAKLAGDHNEQFF. In DNA, the CDR3 is TGCAGTGCTAAACTAGCGGGGGACCACAATGAGCAGTTCTTC.

This clonotype appeared a few times. V and J are TRBV24-1 and TRBJ2-3; D gene uncertain. The V end lost 9 bases, the J end lost 0 bases, and 9 bases lay between the germline ends. CDR1 and CDR2 (germline): KGHDR, SFDVKD. The CDR3 runs to 13 residues. CDR3 DNA: TGTGCCACCGCGTTGGGTAGCACAGATACGCAGTATTTT. Protein: CATALGSTDTQYF.

The chain has TRBV4-3 and TRBJ2-3; TRBD2 agrees at 7 bases. The CDR3 is 17 residues long. The trim removed 0 bases at V and 2 bases at J, leaving 8 bases unmatched. Germline-derived CDR1 and CDR2 are LGHNA and YSLEER. CDR3 sequence: CASSQDQAGASTDTQYF. The CDR3 DNA sequence: TGCGCCAGCAGCCAAGATCAGGCGGGAGCCTCCACAGATACGCAGTATTTT.

This clonotype was recorded many times. The rearrangement joins TRBV12-3 or TRBV12-4 to TRBJ1-2, with no clear D. CDR3 length: 13 amino acids. Trimming pared 5 bases from V and 2 bases from J, leaving 9 bases between. CDR3 DNA sequence: TGTGCCAGCAGTCCAGGCTCCAACTATGGCTACACCTTC. Its translation is CASSPGSNYGYTF.

The rearrangement uses TRBV5-1 and TRBJ2-3; 9 nucleotides line up with TRBD2. This CDR3 is built from 16 residues. CDR1 and CDR2 from the germline V gene are SGHRS and YFSETQ. The trim removed 2 bases at V and 4 bases at J, leaving 8 bases unmatched. This CDR3 reads CASSFLASGASDTQYF. CDR3 nucleotides: TGCGCCAGCAGCTTTCTGGCTAGCGGGGCGTCAGATACGCAGTATTTT.

The gene calls are TRBV4-1 and TRBJ1-5, with TRBD1 identical over 9 bases. This CDR3 spans 14 amino acids. With 3 bases clipped from V and 7 bases from J, the junction kept 4 bases outside the gene matches. Looked up from germline, CDR1 is MGHRA and CDR2 is YSYEKL. The CDR3: CASSQGQGVQPQHF. The DNA of the CDR3 is TGCGCCAGCAGCCAGGGACAGGGTGTGCAGCCCCAGCATTTT.

A few counts support this clonotype. The chain uses TRBV20-1 and TRBJ2-3, with D possibly being TRBD1 (5 bases). The CDR3 is made up of 15 amino acids. V gave up 0 bases and J gave up 2 bases, with 12 bases separating them. Germline lookup yields CDR1 DFQATT and CDR2 SNEGSKA (reference sequence). CDR3 sequence: CSARDMRQYTDTQYF. The CDR3 DNA sequence: TGCAGTGCTAGAGATATGAGACAGTACACAGATACGCAGTATTTT.

This clonotype appeared a few times. This rearrangement joins TRBV30 to TRBJ2-7, with TRBD2 matching over 7 bases. CDR1 GTSNPN and CDR2 SVGIG come from the germline V gene (reference sequence). Trimming removed 2 bases from V and 7 bases from J; junction bases left unmatched: 8. The CDR3 is 13 amino acids. CDR3 sequence (DNA): TGTGCCTGGAGTTTGGCGGGGGTAGAGGAGCAGTACTTC. As protein: CAWSLAGVEEQYF.

The rearrangement uses TRBV11-1 and TRBJ2-5, with 8 bases fitting TRBD1. CDR1 is SGHAT and CDR2 is FQDESV in the germline V gene (reference sequence). The J segment lost 2 bases and the V segment lost 5 bases, leaving 16 bases of the junction unmatched. This CDR3 is 18 amino acids long. Written as DNA, the CDR3 is TGTGCCAGCAGCAACCGGGACAGGACCTTTTTAAGTCAAGAGACCCAGTACTTC. This translates into CASSNRDRTFLSQETQYF.

The rearrangement links TRBV7-6 to TRBJ2-7; D gene uncertain. Germline lookup yields CDR1 SGHVS and CDR2 FNYEAQ. V dropped 5 bases and J dropped 1 base, with 15 bases sitting between them. The CDR3 is 15 amino acids. Here the CDR3 reads CASSPFPRVSYEQYF. The CDR3 DNA reads as TGTGCCAGCAGCCCCTTTCCTAGGGTATCCTACGAGCAGTACTTC.

The chain carries TRBV15 and TRBJ2-7; D may be TRBD1 (6 bases). V was pared by 6 bases and J by 3 bases, with 9 bases between. There are 12 residues in the CDR3. Germline V gene sequence: CDR1 LNHNV, CDR2 YYDKDF (reference sequence). The CDR3 reads CATSGGSYEQYF. The DNA for the CDR3 is TGTGCCACCAGTGGGGGCAGCTACGAGCAGTACTTC. Full variable domain (outside the CDR3, taken from reference TRBV15 and TRBJ2-7): DAMVIQNPRYQVTQFGKPVTLSCSQTLNHNVMYWYQQKSSQAPKLLFHYYDKDFNNEADTPDNFQSRRPNTSFCFLDIRSPGLGDTAMYLCATSGGSYEQYFGPGTRLTVT.

A few counts support this clonotype. The V call is TRBV25-1, the J call TRBJ2-5; D is possibly TRBD1 or TRBD2 (5 bases each). The CDR3 loop spans 12 amino acids. Germline CDR1 MGHDK, CDR2 SYGVNS. The V end lost 7 bases, the J end lost 4 bases, and 10 bases lay between the germline ends. CDR3 region: CASIEGTETQYF. CDR3 nucleotide sequence: TGTGCCAGCATCGAAGGGACAGAGACCCAGTACTTC.

The chain has TRBV6-1 and TRBJ2-6, with D perhaps TRBD1 (5 bases). The germline V gene has CDR1 MNHNS and CDR2 SASEGT. The V and J ends lost 8 bases and 0 bases respectively, with 23 bases between them. The CDR3 is 19 residues long. This chain's CDR3 is CASGRDYSAPLSGANVLTF. The DNA of the CDR3 is TGTGCCAGCGGCAGGGATTACAGCGCTCCCCTCTCTGGGGCCAACGTCCTGACTTTC.

In this sample, this clonotype turned up a few times. This sequence joins TRBV28 and TRBJ1-2, with D possibly matching TRBD1 (6 bases). The CDR3 has 14 residues. V was shortened by 10 bases and J by 2 bases, with 17 bases between the two germline ends. Germline V gene sequence: CDR1 MDHEN, CDR2 SYDVKM. The CDR3 reads CATTETGSNYGYTF. CDR3 in DNA: TGTGCCACCACGGAGACAGGCTCCAACTATGGCTACACCTTC.

This clonotype has only a few counts. V gene TRBV20-1 combines with J gene TRBJ2-7; tentative D call: TRBD2 (7 bases). CDR1 DFQATT and CDR2 SNEGSKA come from the germline V gene (reference sequence). This CDR3 spans 14 amino acids. Trimming removed 5 bases at V and 5 bases at J, with 19 bases between. The chain's CDR3 is CSAPDRTREDEQYF. The CDR3 DNA reads as TGCAGTGCTCCAGACAGGACTAGAGAGGACGAGCAGTACTTC.

This chain connects TRBV6-1 to TRBJ2-1; tentatively, D is TRBD2 (6 bases). Germline CDR1 is MNHNS and CDR2 is SASEGT. Trimming pared 6 bases from V and 2 bases from J, leaving 17 bases between. This CDR3 is built from 16 residues. CDR3 loop: CASSQGLLTAYNEQFF. Here the CDR3 DNA reads TGTGCCAGCAGCCAGGGACTCCTAACAGCCTACAATGAGCAGTTCTTC.